This T cell receptor beta chain was identified during a study of monozygotic twins with inflammatory bowel disease. Notes on the study in general: Against healthy co-twins, IBD patients had lower TCRbeta diversity (measured by inverse Simpson).

The cDNA of both the TCRalpha and TCRbeta chains was subjected to two nested PCRs of around 15 and 10 cycles. TCRdb re-called the 5' RACE reads and shows each CDR3 protein once, DNA omitted. With some 150,000 distinct CDR3 sequences in the sample, the ten largest clones hold over 1%. There are 16 residues in the CDR3. The germline V gene has CDR1 LNHDA and CDR2 SQIVND (reference sequence). Comment on this clonotype: Its antigen is not identified.

Sequencing was carried out using blood. This chain connects TRBV19 to TRBJ2-1; with no DNA, the TCRdb D assignment of TRBD2 cannot be verified. The receptor was derived from a human donor with ulcerative colitis or Crohn's disease, or a healthy co-twin of an affected twin (not recorded which). The CDR3 spells CASSIGLAGEWREQFF.